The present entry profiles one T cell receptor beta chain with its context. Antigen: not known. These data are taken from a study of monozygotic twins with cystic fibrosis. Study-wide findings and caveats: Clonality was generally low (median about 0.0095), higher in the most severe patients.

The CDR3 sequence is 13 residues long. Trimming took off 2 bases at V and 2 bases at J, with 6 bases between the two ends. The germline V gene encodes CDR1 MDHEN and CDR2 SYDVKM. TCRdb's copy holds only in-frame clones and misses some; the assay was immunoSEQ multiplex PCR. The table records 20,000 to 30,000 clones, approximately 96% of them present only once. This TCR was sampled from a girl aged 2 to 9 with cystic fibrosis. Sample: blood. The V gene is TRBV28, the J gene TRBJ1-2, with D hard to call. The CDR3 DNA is TGTGCCAGCAGTTTAGAGGACAACTATGGCTACACCTTC. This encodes CASSLEDNYGYTF.